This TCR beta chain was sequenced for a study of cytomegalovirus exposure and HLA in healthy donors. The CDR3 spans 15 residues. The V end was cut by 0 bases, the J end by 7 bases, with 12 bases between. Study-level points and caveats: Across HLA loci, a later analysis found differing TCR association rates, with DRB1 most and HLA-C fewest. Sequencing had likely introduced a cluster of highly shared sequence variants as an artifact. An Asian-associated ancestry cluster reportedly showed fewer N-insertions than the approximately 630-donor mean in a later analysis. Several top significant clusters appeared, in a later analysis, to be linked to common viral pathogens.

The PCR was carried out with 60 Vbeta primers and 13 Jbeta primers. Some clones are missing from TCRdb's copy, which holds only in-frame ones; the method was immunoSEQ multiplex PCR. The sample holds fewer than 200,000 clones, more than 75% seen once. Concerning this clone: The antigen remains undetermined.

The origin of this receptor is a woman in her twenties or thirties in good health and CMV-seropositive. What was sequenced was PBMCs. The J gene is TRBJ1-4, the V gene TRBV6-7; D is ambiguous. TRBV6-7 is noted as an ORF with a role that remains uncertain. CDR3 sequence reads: CASSYSRAGGEKLFF. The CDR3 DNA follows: TGTGCCAGCAGTTACTCGAGGGCGGGTGGTGAAAAACTGTTTTTT.